The T cell receptor (beta chain) under discussion was sequenced for a study of CD8 T cells in ankylosing spondylitis. Whole-study findings and limits: Clones linked to disease were reported to show significant enrichment in matched ankylosing spondylitis synovial fluid.

Generation of TCR beta libraries employed quantitative 5'-RACE incorporating molecular barcodes. TCRdb used MiXCR to reprocess the 5' RACE reads, holding one entry per CDR3 protein. This sample has about 220,000 distinct CDR3 sequences; around 25% occur once, and the top ten carry less than 8.5%. Germline assignment: CDR1 SQVTM and CDR2 ANQGSEA. This CDR3 is built from 15 residues. V shed 6 bases, J shed 0 bases, and the junction held 7 bases outside the gene matches. On this clonotype: Its target is not known. A much more abundant neighbour one base away suggests this may be a read error.

Material for sequencing was blood, either unsorted or a sorted T cell fraction (not recorded which). The chain carries TRBV29-1 and TRBJ2-7; 11 bases fit TRBD1. The receptor comes from a male donor with ankylosing spondylitis or in good health (not recorded which). Written as DNA, the CDR3 is TGCAGCGTCCCCCCCGGGACAGGGGGCTCCTACGAGCAGTACTTC. It translates to CSVPPGTGGSYEQYF.